This T cell receptor beta chain was recorded in a study of blood T cell repertoires in COVID-19. Study summary: Donors in the United States, Italy and Spain gave samples during acute or convalescent COVID-19.

Between the trimmed V and J ends, which lost 4 bases and 7 bases, there was a span of 17 bases. There are 14 residues in the CDR3. Germline lookup yields CDR1 SGDLS and CDR2 YYNGEE. The data were produced by immunoSEQ multiplex PCR, yet TCRdb's version contains in-frame clones alone and is incomplete. Among 45,000 or so clones listed, around 84% were seen once. Sequencing input: peripheral blood. The clonotype originates from a human donor in a cohort sampled during active COVID-19. The V call is TRBV9, the J call TRBJ2-5; possible D gene TRBD2, 6 bases. CDR3 nucleotides: TGTGCCAGCAGCCGGGAGACTGCGCGGTCGACCCAGTACTTC. Translated, it gives CASSRETARSTQYF.